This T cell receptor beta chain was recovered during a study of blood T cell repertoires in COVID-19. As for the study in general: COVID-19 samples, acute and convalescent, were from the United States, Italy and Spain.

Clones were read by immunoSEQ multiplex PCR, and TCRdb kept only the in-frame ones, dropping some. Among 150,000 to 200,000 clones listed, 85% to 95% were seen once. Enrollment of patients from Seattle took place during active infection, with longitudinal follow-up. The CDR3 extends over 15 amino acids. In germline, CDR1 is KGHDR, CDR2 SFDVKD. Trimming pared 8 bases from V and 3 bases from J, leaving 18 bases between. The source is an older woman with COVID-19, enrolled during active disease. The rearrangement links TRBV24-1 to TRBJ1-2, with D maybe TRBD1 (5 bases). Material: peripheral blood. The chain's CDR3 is CATIGPPKGYYGYTF. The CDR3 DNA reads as TGTGCCACCATAGGCCCCCCCAAGGGGTACTATGGCTACACCTTC.